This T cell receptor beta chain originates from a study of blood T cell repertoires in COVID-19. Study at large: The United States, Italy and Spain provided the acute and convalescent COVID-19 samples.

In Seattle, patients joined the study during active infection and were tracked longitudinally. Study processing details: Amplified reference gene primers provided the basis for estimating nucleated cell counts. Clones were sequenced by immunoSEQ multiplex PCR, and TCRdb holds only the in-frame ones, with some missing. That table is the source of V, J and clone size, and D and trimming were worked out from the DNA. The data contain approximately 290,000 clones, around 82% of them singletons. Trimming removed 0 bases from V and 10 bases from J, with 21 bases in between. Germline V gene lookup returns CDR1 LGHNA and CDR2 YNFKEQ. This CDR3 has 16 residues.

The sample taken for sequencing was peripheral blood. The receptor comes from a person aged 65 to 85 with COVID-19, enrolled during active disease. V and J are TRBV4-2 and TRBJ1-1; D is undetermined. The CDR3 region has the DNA TGTGCCAGCAGCCAAGATTTGTTTATGACGGCTCGGGGAGCTTTCTTT. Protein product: CASSQDLFMTARGAFF.